This T cell receptor (beta chain) was sequenced in a study of T-cell memory formation after mild COVID-19. CDR3 length: 16 residues. The germline V gene has CDR1 MRHNA and CDR2 SNTAGT. Trimming removed 3 bases at V and 4 bases at J, with 18 bases between. Using its own MiXCR run on the 5' RACE reads, TCRdb lists one record per CDR3 protein. The sample includes 450,000 or so distinct CDR3 sequences, roughly 25% of them seen just once. V gene TRBV6-4 combines with J gene TRBJ1-2, with D uncertain. The receptor's source is an adult woman who had mild COVID-19 (a few samples of this study predate the infection). Cell type and time point are not known. Sequencing used PBMCs or a T cell subset sorted from them (not recorded which). This chain's CDR3 is CASSESPGTSGYGYTF. The CDR3, as DNA: TGTGCCAGCAGTGAATCCCCCGGTACCAGTGGCTATGGCTACACCTTC.